The present TCR beta chain was sequenced within a study of blood T cell repertoires in COVID-19. Across the study: From the United States, Italy and Spain came samples of acute and convalescent COVID-19. T cells, B-cell-depleted T cells, or PBMCs provided the cDNA or gDNA that served as material.

Sequenced by immunoSEQ multiplex PCR; TCRdb stores in-frame clones only, minus some. Counted here are 310,000 or so clones, roughly 90% occurring once; the ten biggest clones make up roughly 4%. This clone was detected only once. The V gene's germline CDR1 is SGHVS and CDR2 FQNEAQ. J gave up 6 bases and V 4 bases, and 4 bases lay outside the gene matches. The CDR3 loop spans 14 amino acids. This sequence was found in a woman in her 50s with active or convalescent COVID-19. The sequencing sample was made of peripheral blood. The chain couples TRBV7-8 to TRBJ1-4; 8 nucleotides agree with TRBD1. Here the CDR3 DNA reads TGTGCCAGCAGCTACAGGGGGGAGGATGAAAAACTGTTTTTT. This gives the protein CASSYRGEDEKLFF.